This T cell receptor (beta chain) was recovered during a study of graft-versus-host responses after intestinal transplantation (dated by TCRdb to the early 2020s). Looking at the study overall: The transplants that recipients got were multivisceral, liver-intestinal, or isolated intestinal. Every recipient was given anti-thymocyte globulin induction, then maintenance tacrolimus and steroids for about 3 years. Bulk TCR-beta CDR3 sequencing was used to track graft-versus-host and host-versus-graft alloreactive T cell clones in the graft, circulation and bone marrow after intestinal transplantation. To identify alloreactive clones, pre-transplant mixed lymphocyte reaction products were sequenced and then compared with unstimulated pre-transplant donor and recipient T cells. A cohort of some 24 intestinal transplant recipients, including one retransplant, was enrolled, and a few patients lacking pretransplant specimens were excluded. A peak of at least 4% donor T cells among recipient peripheral blood mononuclear cells was the definition used for donor T cell macrochimerism. Samples from three later patients were sequenced in-house on an Illumina MiSeq with MiXCR processing rather than by the commercial service. General conclusions and limits of the study: In the allografts of patients with donor T cell macrochimerism, GvH to HvG T cell clonal ratios were high. Conclusions were limited by the relatively low number and heterogeneity of intestinal transplant patients. Early after transplant, peak levels of circulating GvH clones were associated with declines in HvG clones. GvH clones were detected in recipient bone marrow, and some of these GvH clones were observed earlier in ileal mucosa or blood, consistent with an intestinal mucosal origin.

As encoded in the germline V gene, CDR1 is SGDLS while CDR2 is YYNGEE. Including the terminal cysteine and phenylalanine, the CDR3 comprises 18 residues. The DNA shown is the 54-base CDR3, in frame from base 1. Here V drops 3 bases and J drops 4 bases, and the junction holds 12 bases not matched to any gene. The label giving this sample's time point can be read as: cells obtained before transplantation from donor or recipient. CD3+CD4+ and CD3+CD8+ populations were FACS-sorted from unstimulated pre-transplant donor and recipient cells taken from spleen or lymph nodes. The method behind the library was the immunoSEQ multiplex PCR assay. For most patients, genomic DNA was isolated with the Qiagen DNeasy Blood and Tissue Kit and shipped frozen to Adaptive Biotechnologies for TCR sequencing. For most patients, high-throughput TCR-beta CDR3 sequencing of genomic DNA was performed by Adaptive Biotechnologies. Processing in the source paper ran as follows. TCR sequencing data for around 19 patients were retrieved from Adaptive's ImmunoSEQ software; a few other patients were processed with MiXCR and VDJtools. To correct CD4 versus CD8 sorting errors, any sequence found in both subsets at a frequency ratio below 5:1 was removed. CDR3 nucleotide sequences shared between donor and recipient were removed because the origin of such sequences could not be assigned. To be classed as alloreactive, a clone needed at least 2-fold expansion over unstimulated cells and a minimum CFSE-low frequency of 0.002% (template counts) or 0.001% (read counts). Clones were considered mappable if detected in sequenced pre-transplant spleen, lymph node, or MLR CFSE-low populations of the donor or recipient. The cumulative frequency of alloreactive clones was calculated as a percentage of all sequences, weighted by copy number. Here the immuneACCESS table is served through TCRdb, limited to in-frame sequences with V and J called. Missing clones are a known gap in these copies; in checked studies unresolved V genes cover under half, and the rest lacks a known reason. V, J and clone size are those of that table, while D and trimming were read from the DNA. This sample has approximately 86,000 clones in its table, and 85% to 95% of those were observed once. Of the sample, around 0.44% is held by the ten largest clones.

A word on this clone: Its antigen is currently not known. No per-base quality is available; no much larger clone lies one base away.

The specimen was unstimulated CD8+ T cells sorted from spleen or lymph node cells, collected before transplant. Recombination linked TRBV9 to TRBJ2-7; TRBD2 matches 14 bases in the middle. This receptor was obtained from a human donor who was the organ donor for an intestinal transplant. The CDR3 here reads CASSAKTSGGARSYEQYF. The DNA sequence follows: TGTGCCAGCAGCGCCAAGACTAGCGGGGGGGCCAGATCTTACGAGCAGTACTTC.